Reported below is one TCR beta chain. This entry comes from a study of blood T cell repertoires in COVID-19. Background on the study: PBMCs, B-cell-depleted T cells, or T cells were the source of the cDNA or gDNA that made up the material.

The CDR3 totals 17 residues. The V gene end was trimmed by 4 bases and the J gene end by 6 bases; junction bases not matched to a gene: 7. Looked up from germline, CDR1 is LGHNA and CDR2 is YNFKEQ. Profiling relied on immunoSEQ multiplex PCR, and the TCRdb table lists in-frame clones only, not all of them. The sample has 300,000 to 400,000 clones, roughly 90% seen once. V is TRBV4-2 and J is TRBJ1-6, with TRBD1 matching over 12 bases. The sequencing input was PBMCs or T cells enriched from blood (not recorded which). This clonotype originated in a woman aged 25 to 39 with acute COVID-19. In nucleotides, the CDR3 is TGTGCCAGCAGCCGGGCCGGGACAGGGGGCTTTAATTCACCCCTCCACTTT. This codes for CASSRAGTGGFNSPLHF.